The 5 T cell receptor beta chains in this list originate from one sample, sequenced in a study of blood T cell repertoires in COVID-19. Libraries were prepared by immunoSEQ multiplex PCR; TCRdb keeps only in-frame clonotypes and omits some of them. Among roughly 170,000 clones listed, 85% to 90% were seen once. The specimen sequenced was peripheral blood. The receptors were gathered from a man between 35 and 55 years old with active or convalescent COVID-19.

The chain links TRBV28 to TRBJ2-7, with D unclear. Trimming removed 3 bases at V and 5 bases at J, with 5 bases between. The CDR3 consists of 11 residues. CDR1 is MDHEN, CDR2 SYDVKM, per germline. The CDR3 sequence: CASSFSDEQYF. DNA for the CDR3: TGTGCCAGCAGTTTTTCGGACGAGCAGTACTTC.

This clone has just one count. The rearrangement joins TRBV19 to TRBJ1-5; no clear D gene. This CDR3 is built from 14 residues. Per germline, CDR1 LNHDA and CDR2 SQIVND (reference sequence). V lost 6 bases, J lost 4 bases, and 13 bases lay in between. This chain's CDR3 is CASSPGQTNQPQHF. In DNA form, the CDR3 reads TGTGCCAGTAGCCCTGGGCAGACAAATCAGCCCCAGCATTTT.

The V call is TRBV5-1, the J call TRBJ2-5; 7 bases fit TRBD1. Germline V gene data show CDR1 as SGHRS and CDR2 as YFSETQ. The ends lost 0 bases at V and 5 bases at J; junction bases unmatched: 7. The CDR3 consists of 15 residues. The CDR3 sequence is CASSLAGTVRETQYF. The CDR3 bases are TGCGCCAGCAGCTTGGCCGGGACAGTTAGGGAGACCCAGTACTTC. Full variable domain (outside the CDR3, taken from reference TRBV5-1 and TRBJ2-5): KAGVTQTPRYLIKTRGQQVTLSCSPISGHRSVSWYQQTPGQGLQFLFEYFSETQRNKGNFPGRFSGRQFSNSRSEMNVSTLELGDSALYLCASSLAGTVRETQYFGPGTRLLVL.

This rearrangement joins TRBV24-1 to TRBJ2-7; 9 bases fit TRBD1. In germline, CDR1 is KGHDR, CDR2 SFDVKD. The ends lost 2 bases at V and 2 bases at J; junction bases unmatched: 3. The CDR3 totals 15 residues. In nucleotides, the CDR3 is TGTGCCACCAGTGATTCCCACAGGGGGCCCTACGAGCAGTACTTC. Translating it yields CATSDSHRGPYEQYF.

This rearrangement joins TRBV3-1 (or the pseudogene TRBV3-2) to TRBJ1-2; no reliable D call. The CDR3 has 17 residues. CDR1 and CDR2 (germline): LGHDT, YNNKEL (reference sequence). V was clipped by 1 base and J by 8 bases, with 23 bases between them. The CDR3 nucleotides read TGTGCCAGCAGCCAAGTTGGCCTTCGGGCAAATTGGAGGGGCTACACCTTC. Translated, it gives CASSQVGLRANWRGYTF.